This passage covers 18 T cell receptor beta chains from one sample sequenced in a study of blood T cells in healthy people across ages. A second PCR, run for about 7 to 11 cycles, used a sample-barcoded 5' primer plus a J-beta primer mix. TCRdb reprocessed the 5' RACE reads via MiXCR and lists one record per CDR3 protein. This repertoire shows roughly 800,000 distinct CDR3 sequences, 58% found once; its top ten account for 20% to 25%. Sequenced: blood. These receptors were taken from a man under 40 in good health.

The chain joins TRBV6-2 or TRBV6-3 to TRBJ2-3; D may be TRBD1 or TRBD2 (5 bases each). Germline V gene data show CDR1 as MNHEY and CDR2 as SVGEGT. This CDR3 has 14 amino acids. V lost 8 bases to trimming and J lost 6 bases, with 18 bases between them. The CDR3 DNA reads TGTGCCAGCTCCCTGAGGGACCCCAGGGATACGCAGTATTTT. Its translation is CASSLRDPRDTQYF.

This sequence joins TRBV5-1 and TRBJ2-1; TRBD1 matches 9 bases. The V segment lost 0 bases and the J segment 6 bases; nucleotides outside the gene matches: 7. The CDR3 runs to 16 residues. Germline CDR1 reads SGHRS; CDR2 reads YFSETQ. CDR3: CASSLGRDRAANEQFF. The CDR3 DNA follows: TGCGCCAGCAGCTTGGGCCGGGACAGGGCGGCCAATGAGCAGTTCTTC. The full variable domain, with the rest looked up from reference TRBV5-1 and TRBJ2-1, is KAGVTQTPRYLIKTRGQQVTLSCSPISGHRSVSWYQQTPGQGLQFLFEYFSETQRNKGNFPGRFSGRQFSNSRSEMNVSTLELGDSALYLCASSLGRDRAANEQFFGPGTRLTVL.

V is TRBV20-1 and J is TRBJ2-7; D might be TRBD2 (6 bases). V shed 7 bases and J shed 6 bases, with 19 bases lying between them. The germline gives CDR1 DFQATT, CDR2 SNEGSKA (reference sequence). The CDR3 runs 13 residues. CDR3 residues: CSVTGTPTAEQYF. CDR3 coding DNA: TGCAGTGTTACCGGGACTCCTACCGCCGAGCAGTACTTC.

V usage is TRBV20-1 and J usage is TRBJ1-2, with D perhaps matching TRBD1 (6 bases). V lost 5 bases and J lost 8, with 18 bases in between. Germline lookup yields CDR1 DFQATT and CDR2 SNEGSKA (reference sequence). This CDR3 is built from 13 residues. Here the CDR3 DNA reads TGCAGTGCTCCTACCGTGGGGGCAGGAGGCTACACCTTC. Amino acids: CSAPTVGAGGYTF.

This sequence joins TRBV27 and TRBJ1-6, with 8 bases aligning to TRBD1. After removal of 3 bases from V and 4 bases from J, the junction contained 8 bases not matched to a gene. The CDR3 loop spans 17 amino acids. Germline loops: CDR1 MNHEY, CDR2 SMNVEV (reference sequence). The CDR3 nucleotides read TGTGCCAGCAGTTTGTCACAGGGGGACTATTATAATTCACCCCTCCACTTT. It yields the protein CASSLSQGDYYNSPLHF.

The gene calls are TRBV7-2 and TRBJ2-3, with 7 bases identical to TRBD2. CDR1 is SGHTA and CDR2 is FQGNSA in the germline V gene. The CDR3 spans 13 residues. Germline trimming cut 4 bases from V and 6 bases from J; bases unmatched to any gene: 4. In DNA form, the CDR3 reads TGTGCCAGCAGCTCTTACGGGAGGGATACGCAGTATTTT. Translation: CASSSYGRDTQYF.

The rearrangement links TRBV6-5 to TRBJ1-2; the match to TRBD1 covers 10 bases. This CDR3 has 13 residues. V shed 6 bases and J 6 bases; nucleotides not matched to a gene: 4. Germline CDR1 and CDR2: MNHEY and SVGAGI. The CDR3 nucleotides are TGTGCCAGCAGCTTCGACAGGGGGCATGGCTACACCTTC. It specifies CASSFDRGHGYTF.

The V call is TRBV7-2, the J call TRBJ1-2, with D uncertain. This CDR3 has 14 residues. The germline CDR1 and CDR2 sequences are SGHTA and FQGNSA. Trimming shortened V by 1 base and J by 3 bases, and 9 bases separated the two germline ends. CDR3 nucleotide sequence: TGTACCAGCAGCTTAGTTGAGGGCTACTATGGCTACACCTTC. Its protein is CTSSLVEGYYGYTF.

The chain joins TRBV30 to TRBJ1-2; 7 bases match TRBD1. This CDR3 region has 12 residues. The germline gives CDR1 GTSNPN, CDR2 SVGIG (reference sequence). V dropped 4 bases and J dropped 6; count of bases not matched to a gene: 5. CDR3 DNA: TGTGCCTGGACCGGGACAGATGATGGCTACACCTTC. Residues: CAWTGTDDGYTF.

DNA of the CDR3: TGTGCCAGCAGCATGGACTACAGGCGAGGTGAGCATGAGCAGTTCTTC. Its translation: CASSMDYRRGEHEQFF. The chain employs TRBV7-3 and TRBJ2-1; weak D call: TRBD2 (6 bases). Trimming stripped 5 bases from V and 8 bases from J, with 22 bases between. CDR3 size: 16 residues. Per the germline V gene, CDR1 is SGHTA and CDR2 is FQGTGA.

This clonotype has ten or more counts. The chain recombines TRBV6-5 with TRBJ2-7; 7 bases match TRBD1. V trimming: 2 bases; J trimming: 2 bases; junction bases outside the gene matches: 3. This CDR3 region has 14 residues. CDR1 is MNHEY and CDR2 is SVGAGI in the germline V gene. CDR3 in DNA: TGTGCCAGCAGTTACGGGCAGGGGGCCTACGAGCAGTACTTC. Protein: CASSYGQGAYEQYF.

This clonotype was seen a few times. This rearrangement joins TRBV20-1 to TRBJ1-4; the D gene is possibly TRBD1 (6 bases). The germline CDR1 and CDR2 sequences are DFQATT and SNEGSKA (reference sequence). The CDR3 length is 13 residues. V shed 5 bases and J shed 13 bases, with 20 bases lying between them. CDR3 region: CSAPQIGGRRLFF. CDR3 coding DNA: TGCAGTGCTCCACAGATAGGGGGACGTAGACTGTTTTTT.

This clonotype came up a few times. V is TRBV18 and J is TRBJ2-3, with TRBD2 matching 13 bases. The V gene's germline CDR1 is KGHSH and CDR2 LQKENI. There are 16 residues in the CDR3. With 4 bases clipped from V and 2 bases from J, the junction kept 3 bases outside the gene matches. CDR3 loop: CASSQGLAGPTDTQYF. The CDR3 DNA is TGTGCCAGCTCACAGGGACTAGCGGGACCCACAGATACGCAGTATTTT.

This clonotype was detected once. The chain is built from TRBV5-1 and TRBJ2-1; 8 bases align to TRBD1. The CDR3 covers 15 residues. Germline V gene sequence: CDR1 SGHRS, CDR2 YFSETQ. J was trimmed by 7 bases and V by 5 bases; bases with no gene match: 11. The CDR3 sequence: CASSRSQGARNEQFF. The CDR3 nucleotides read TGCGCCAGCAGTCGCAGTCAGGGGGCGAGGAATGAGCAGTTCTTC.

This sequence joins TRBV20-1 and TRBJ2-5; D is tentatively TRBD1 or TRBD2 (6 bases each). CDR3 size: 14 residues. Per germline, CDR1 DFQATT and CDR2 SNEGSKA (reference sequence). Trimming took off 5 bases at V and 4 bases at J, with 17 bases between the two ends. Written as DNA, the CDR3 is TGCAGTGCTCCTGCTTGGGGGGCCGGAGAGACCCAGTACTTC. Protein product: CSAPAWGAGETQYF.

This rearrangement joins TRBV6-5 to TRBJ2-7, with D tentatively TRBD1 (6 bases). Per the germline V gene, CDR1 is MNHEY and CDR2 is SVGAGI. The CDR3 has 14 residues. V gave up 4 bases and J gave up 2 bases, with 12 bases separating them. CDR3 sequence reads: CASSSQGGTYEQYF. The CDR3 nucleotides are TGTGCCAGCAGTTCCCAAGGGGGAACCTACGAGCAGTACTTC.

The table lists this clonotype with many counts. The chain is built from TRBV12-3 or TRBV12-4 and TRBJ2-5; TRBD2 might be the D (5 bases). V was cut by 4 bases and J by 7 bases, with 10 bases left in between. This CDR3 is 12 amino acids long. The CDR3 here is CASSYIEGTQYF. CDR3 coding DNA: TGTGCCAGCAGTTACATAGAGGGGACCCAGTACTTC.

CDR3 bases: TGTGCCAGCAGCCGTCAAGCGGGCGAGCAGTACTTC. Its translation: CASSRQAGEQYF. The chain combines TRBV3-1 with TRBJ2-5, with D tentatively TRBD2 (6 bases). The J call could be wrong; TRBJ2-7 is a better fit for the DNA end. This CDR3 is built from 12 residues. Germline CDR1 is LGHDT and CDR2 is YNNKEL (reference sequence).